This TCR beta chain was captured by sequencing in a study of blood T cell repertoires in COVID-19 (dated by TCRdb to the early 2020s). Background on the whole study: Samples from collaborators originated in the United States, Italy and Spain and spanned both the acute and convalescent phases of COVID-19. The prospective study material was composed of cDNA or gDNA derived from T cells, B-cell-depleted T cells, or PBMCs. The dataset comprised deeply sampled blood TCRbeta repertoires from subjects exposed to, actively infected with, or recovered from COVID-19. The repertoires were made available in a free public database intended to serve as a resource for research on the immune response to SARS-CoV-2. Samples came from the ongoing ImmuneRACE study (first 160 participants) plus 1,254 subjects from 6 global collaborators. Sample metadata almost always included a de-identified subject ID, COVID-19 status, age in years and sex. Where HLA class I and class II types were available, the types were taken from metadata supplied by the sample provider, not from assay-based typing. Points the paper makes about the study in general: Clinical and demographic metadata were provided uncurated, with the amount varying by source and participant.

TCRbeta CDR3 regions were amplified from genomic DNA by means of the immunoSEQ Assay, a bias-controlled multiplex PCR. As for the authors' bioinformatics: The number of nucleated cells in each sample was estimated by amplification of reference gene primers within the assay. To quantify the absolute abundance of each unique TCRbeta CDR3 rearrangement, sequence reads were collapsed and filtered. For each sample, productive Simpson clonality was calculated as the square root of Simpson's diversity index over productive rearrangements. The clones in this table, taken by TCRdb from immuneACCESS, are in-frame only. Not every clone is retained; where verified, under half of the shortfall comes from an unresolved V gene, and the cause of the rest is unknown. The DNA gave D and trimming, while V, J and clone size come from that table. The sample contains 250,000 to 300,000 clones, approximately 90% of them found a single time. About 4.6% of the sample is in the top ten clones.

The collaborating institutions used their own protocols to collect whole blood in K2EDTA tubes. For TCRbeta analysis, collaborator samples were shipped as frozen whole blood, as isolated PBMCs, or as DNA extracted from either sample type. Note on this clone: Its antigen target is currently unknown. There are no base qualities to consult, and no much larger clone falls within one base.

The CDR3 holds 14 amino acids from the cysteine to the phenylalanine. Only CDR3 DNA remains: 42 bases, in frame from the first base. V loses 0 bases, J loses 1 base, and the germline ends lie 5 bases apart. As encoded in the germline V gene, CDR1 is SGHTS while CDR2 is YDEGEE. Source material: peripheral blood. This receptor was taken from a man aged 35 to 55 with acute or convalescent COVID-19. The chain employs TRBV5-8 and TRBJ1-5; the D gene identity is not certain. The DNA reads TGTGCCAGCAGCTTGGGACAAAGCAATCAGCCCCAGCATTTT. Its protein product is CASSLGQSNQPQHF.